The 18 T cell receptor beta chains in this list originate from one sample, sequenced in a study of shared clonotypes between healthy human individuals. Data came from immunoSEQ multiplex PCR; TCRdb stores just in-frame clones and leaves some out. The data hold over a million clones, with 75% observed a single time. Sequencing was carried out using memory CD4+ T cells sorted from blood. Subset given: CD45RA-negative fraction. All receptors derive from a man aged 18 to 30 in good health.

Details on this clone: This sample also contains other DNA sequences that code for the same CDR3. The chain combines TRBV19 with TRBJ2-7, with TRBD2 as a possible D gene (5 bases). The CDR3 is made up of 14 amino acids. Per the germline V gene, CDR1 is LNHDA and CDR2 is SQIVND (reference sequence). Trimming left V 2 bases short and J 0 bases short, with 8 bases between. CDR3 in amino acids: CASSISGSSYEQYF. CDR3 bases: TGTGCCAGTAGTATATCGGGAAGCTCCTACGAGCAGTACTTC. Based on the CDR3 plus reference TRBV19 and TRBJ2-7, the full variable domain is DGGITQSPKYLFRKEGQNVTLSCEQNLNHDAMYWYRQDPGQGLRLIYYSQIVNDFQKGDIAEGYSVSREKKESFPLTVTSAQKNPTAFYLCASSISGSSYEQYFGPGTRLTVT.

This sequence joins TRBV2 and TRBJ1-1; a weak D match, TRBD1 (6 bases). CDR3 length: 14 residues. Germline loops: CDR1 SNHLY, CDR2 FYNNEI. Trimming removed 6 bases at V and 1 base at J, with 12 bases between. The CDR3 is CASRTDSQNTEAFF. The CDR3, as DNA: TGTGCCAGCAGGACGGACAGTCAGAACACTGAAGCTTTCTTT.

This rearrangement joins TRBV9 to TRBJ2-7, with TRBD1 identical over 7 bases. There are 15 residues in the CDR3. In germline, CDR1 is SGDLS, CDR2 YYNGEE. V was clipped by 2 bases and J by 2 bases; unmatched bases: 7. The CDR3 nucleotides read TGTGCCAGCAGCGTCGAGCCAGGGGGAACCTACGAGCAGTACTTC. This codes for CASSVEPGGTYEQYF.

Written as DNA, the CDR3 is TGTGCCATCAGCCAAACGGAGGGGGGCGAGCAGTACTTC. This sequence encodes CAISQTEGGEQYF. This rearrangement joins TRBV10-3 to TRBJ2-7; the D call may be TRBD1 or TRBD2 (6 bases each). The V and J ends lost 6 bases and 6 bases respectively, with 15 bases between them. The CDR3 covers 13 residues. Germline V gene lookup returns CDR1 ENHRY and CDR2 SYGVKD.

The chain carries TRBV18 and TRBJ2-5; TRBD2 aligns across 14 bases. Unmatched junction bases numbered 4, after V lost 0 bases and J lost 4 bases. CDR3 size: 17 residues. CDR1 and CDR2 from the germline V gene are KGHSH and LQKENI. CDR3 residues: CASSPPGLAGAGETQYF. The CDR3 DNA sequence: TGTGCCAGCTCACCACCGGGACTAGCGGGAGCGGGAGAGACCCAGTACTTC.

The chain links TRBV4-2 to TRBJ1-1, with D hard to call. V was pared by 0 bases and J by 0 bases, with 5 bases between. Germline CDR1 and CDR2: LGHNA and YNFKEQ. This CDR3 region has 14 residues. The CDR3 DNA sequence: TGTGCCAGCAGCCAAGAATTGGTGAACACTGAAGCTTTCTTT. As protein: CASSQELVNTEAFF.

This chain connects TRBV19 to TRBJ2-2; 7 bases align to TRBD2. The CDR3 loop spans 16 amino acids. Unmatched junction bases numbered 14, after V lost 7 bases and J lost 6 bases. CDR1 is LNHDA and CDR2 is SQIVND in the germline V gene (reference sequence). This chain's CDR3 is CASKIGVAAGAGELFF. CDR3 sequence (DNA): TGTGCCAGTAAAATAGGTGTGGCCGCGGGGGCCGGGGAGCTGTTTTTT.

This chain joins TRBV5-1 and TRBJ1-1; unclear D gene. Per the germline V gene, CDR1 is SGHRS and CDR2 is YFSETQ. V lost 0 bases and J 1 base, leaving 13 bases between the germline ends. This CDR3 spans 16 amino acids. The DNA for the CDR3 is TGCGCCAGCAGCTTGGAGCTTCGGGGTGGGAACACTGAAGCTTTCTTT. Its protein is CASSLELRGGNTEAFF.

The V and J genes are TRBV7-9 and TRBJ2-7, with a tentative D call TRBD1 (5 bases). Germline values: CDR1 SEHNR, CDR2 FQNEAQ (reference sequence). Trimming cost V 1 base and J 2 bases, with 12 bases left between them. The CDR3 length is 15 residues. CDR3 nucleotide sequence: TGTGCCAGCAGCTTAGGGGGCAATCCGACCTACGAGCAGTACTTC. Amino acid sequence: CASSLGGNPTYEQYF. The full variable domain, rest sourced from reference TRBV7-9 and TRBJ2-7, is DTGVSQNPRHKITKRGQNVTFRCDPISEHNRLYWYRQTLGQGPEFLTYFQNEAQLEKSRLLSDRFSAERPKGSFSTLEIQRTEQGDSAMYLCASSLGGNPTYEQYFGPGTRLTVT.

The chain combines TRBV7-6 with TRBJ2-7; 7 bases align to TRBD2. V lost 0 bases and J lost 4; bases outside the gene matches: 6. This CDR3 region has 15 residues. Looked up from germline, CDR1 is SGHVS and CDR2 is FNYEAQ. The DNA of the CDR3 is TGTGCCAGCAGCTTAGCCCCTGGGGGGGGGTACGAGCAGTACTTC. Its translation is CASSLAPGGGYEQYF.

The chain carries TRBV20-1 and TRBJ2-5; 8 bases are a match to TRBD1. The CDR3 spans 11 residues. Germline CDR1 and CDR2: DFQATT and SNEGSKA (reference sequence). The V segment lost 5 bases and the J segment 5 bases; nucleotides outside the gene matches: 1. CDR3 sequence reads: CSAYRGETQYF. As DNA, the CDR3 is TGCAGTGCTTACAGGGGGGAGACCCAGTACTTC.

The chain employs TRBV27 and TRBJ2-1; D may match TRBD1 or TRBD2 (5 bases each). The CDR3 loop spans 12 amino acids. The V gene lost 6 bases and the J gene lost 8 bases, with 11 bases spanning the gap. CDR1 and CDR2 from the germline V gene are MNHEY and SMNVEV (reference sequence). The CDR3 reads CASSHRGDEQFF. The CDR3 DNA is TGTGCCAGCAGCCACCGAGGGGATGAGCAGTTCTTC.

V and J are TRBV7-6 and TRBJ2-5; 7 nucleotides agree with TRBD1. J was trimmed by 1 base and V by 5 bases; bases with no gene match: 13. The V gene's germline CDR1 is SGHVS and CDR2 FNYEAQ. The CDR3 loop spans 17 amino acids. The CDR3: CASSQGISTGIQETQYF. The CDR3 DNA reads as TGTGCCAGCAGCCAAGGGATTTCGACAGGGATCCAAGAGACCCAGTACTTC.

The V and J genes are TRBV11-2 and TRBJ1-6, with D unresolved. V was pared by 3 bases and J by 4 bases, with 1 base between. The length of the CDR3 is 12 residues. Germline V gene sequence: CDR1 SGHAT, CDR2 FQNNGV. CDR3 sequence (DNA): TGTGCCAGCAGCTTTTATAATTCACCCCTCCACTTT. Translating it yields CASSFYNSPLHF.

The chain carries TRBV7-2 and TRBJ2-7, with TRBD1 identical over 9 bases. Trimming at V came to 1 base and at J to 2 bases, leaving 6 bases not matched to a gene. From germline, CDR1 is SGHTA and CDR2 FQGNSA. This CDR3 region has 16 residues. For the CDR3, the DNA is TGTGCCAGCAGCTTAGTCTGGGGACAGGGTACCTACGAGCAGTACTTC. Amino acids: CASSLVWGQGTYEQYF.

CDR3 sequence reads: CASSLAGARTSYEQYF. The CDR3 region has the DNA TGTGCCAGCAGCTTAGCAGGGGCGCGAACCTCCTACGAGCAGTACTTC. The genes are TRBV7-2 and TRBJ2-7; D is perhaps TRBD1 (5 bases). Trimming removed 0 bases at V and 0 bases at J, with 12 bases between. CDR3 size: 16 residues. Germline CDR1 SGHTA, CDR2 FQGNSA.

The chain uses TRBV2 and TRBJ2-5; 14 positions match TRBD2. After removal of 5 bases from V and 5 bases from J, the junction contained 7 bases not matched to a gene. The CDR3 is made up of 16 amino acids. The germline V gene has CDR1 SNHLY and CDR2 FYNNEI. CDR3 amino acids: CASSSGLAGGVETQYF. DNA for the CDR3: TGTGCCAGCAGTTCCGGACTAGCGGGAGGTGTTGAGACCCAGTACTTC.

The J gene is TRBJ1-1, the V gene TRBV2; 10 bases line up with TRBD1. Trimming cost V 3 bases and J 1 base; bases outside gene matches: 14. This CDR3 is built from 19 residues. Germline assignment: CDR1 SNHLY and CDR2 FYNNEI. As DNA, the CDR3 is TGTGCCAGCAGTGAGGTCACCATCCGTGGACAGGGGGGGAACACTGAAGCTTTCTTT. It is translated as CASSEVTIRGQGGNTEAFF.